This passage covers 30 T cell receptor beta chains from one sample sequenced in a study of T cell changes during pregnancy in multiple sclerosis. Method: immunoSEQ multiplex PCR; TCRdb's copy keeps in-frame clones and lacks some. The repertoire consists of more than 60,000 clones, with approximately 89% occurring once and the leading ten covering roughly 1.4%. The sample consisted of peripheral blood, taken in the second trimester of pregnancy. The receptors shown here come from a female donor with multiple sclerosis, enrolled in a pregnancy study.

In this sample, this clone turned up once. The CDR3 region is CASSLGQGAGQPQHF. The CDR3 bases are TGCGCCAGCAGCTTGGGACAGGGGGCCGGACAGCCCCAGCATTTT. V and J are TRBV5-1 and TRBJ1-5; 10 bases agree with TRBD1. V lost 0 bases, J lost 7 bases, and 4 bases stayed unmatched. This CDR3 is built from 15 residues. Germline CDR1 and CDR2: SGHRS and YFSETQ.

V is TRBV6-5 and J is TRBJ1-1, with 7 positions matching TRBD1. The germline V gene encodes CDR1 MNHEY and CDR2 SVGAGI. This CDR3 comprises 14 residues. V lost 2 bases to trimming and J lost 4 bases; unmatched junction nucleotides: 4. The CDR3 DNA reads TGTGCCAGCAGTTACCTAGGGGGCCGCACTGAAGCTTTCTTT. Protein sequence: CASSYLGGRTEAFF.

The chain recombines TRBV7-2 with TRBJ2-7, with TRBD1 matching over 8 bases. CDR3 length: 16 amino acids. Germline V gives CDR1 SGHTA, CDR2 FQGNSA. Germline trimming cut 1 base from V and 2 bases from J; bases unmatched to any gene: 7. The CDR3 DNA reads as TGTGCCAGCAGCTTAGTGGGGCAGGGGGCGGCCTACGAGCAGTACTTC. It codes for CASSLVGQGAAYEQYF.

The CDR3 sequence: CASSPPRDPYEQYF. CDR3 DNA: TGTGCCAGCTCACCACCACGGGATCCCTACGAGCAGTACTTC. The V call is TRBV18, the J call TRBJ2-7, with D possibly being TRBD2 (5 bases). The germline V gene encodes CDR1 KGHSH and CDR2 LQKENI. Deletions cut 0 bases from V and 2 bases from J, with 8 bases between. The CDR3 runs 14 residues.

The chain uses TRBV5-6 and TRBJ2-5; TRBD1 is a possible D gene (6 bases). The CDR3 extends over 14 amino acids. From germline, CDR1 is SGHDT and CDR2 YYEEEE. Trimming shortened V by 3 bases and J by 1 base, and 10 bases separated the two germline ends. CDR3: CASSSWTVQETQYF. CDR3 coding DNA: TGTGCCAGCAGCTCCTGGACAGTCCAAGAGACCCAGTACTTC.

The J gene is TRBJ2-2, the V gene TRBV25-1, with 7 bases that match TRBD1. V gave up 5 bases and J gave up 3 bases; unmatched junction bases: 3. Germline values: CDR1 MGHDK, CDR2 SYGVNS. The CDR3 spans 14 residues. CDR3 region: CASSRTGDTGELFF. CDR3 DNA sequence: TGTGCCAGCAGTCGTACAGGGGACACCGGGGAGCTGTTTTTT.

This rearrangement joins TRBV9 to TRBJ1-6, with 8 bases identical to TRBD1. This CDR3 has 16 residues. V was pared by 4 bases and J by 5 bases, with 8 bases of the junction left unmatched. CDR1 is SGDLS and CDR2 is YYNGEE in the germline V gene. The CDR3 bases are TGTGCCAGCAGCCCGGAGACAGGGGCAGATAATTCACCCCTCCACTTT. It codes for CASSPETGADNSPLHF.

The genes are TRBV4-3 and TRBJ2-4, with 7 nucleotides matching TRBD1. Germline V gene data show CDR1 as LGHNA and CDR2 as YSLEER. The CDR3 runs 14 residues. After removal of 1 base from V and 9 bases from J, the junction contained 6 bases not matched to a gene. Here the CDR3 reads CASSQVTGSFIQYF. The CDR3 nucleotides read TGCGCCAGCAGCCAAGTGACAGGGTCTTTCATTCAGTACTTC.

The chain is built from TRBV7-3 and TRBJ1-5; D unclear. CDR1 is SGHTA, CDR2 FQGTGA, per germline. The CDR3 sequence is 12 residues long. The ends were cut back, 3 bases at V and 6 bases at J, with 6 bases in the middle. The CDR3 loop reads CASSFLRQPQHF. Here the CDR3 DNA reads TGTGCCAGCAGCTTTCTACGTCAGCCCCAGCATTTT.

CDR3 region: CASSRQFTDTQYF. CDR3 nucleotide sequence: TGTGCCAGCAGTCGACAGTTCACAGATACGCAGTATTTT. The chain carries TRBV27 and TRBJ2-3; possible D gene TRBD1, 5 bases. The CDR3 totals 13 residues. Trimming took off 5 bases at V and 2 bases at J, with 8 bases between the two ends. Germline V gene sequence: CDR1 MNHEY, CDR2 SMNVEV (reference sequence).

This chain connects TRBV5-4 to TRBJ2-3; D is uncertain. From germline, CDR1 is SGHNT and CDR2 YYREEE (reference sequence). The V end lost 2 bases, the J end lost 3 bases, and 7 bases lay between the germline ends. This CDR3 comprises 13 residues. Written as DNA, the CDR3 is TGTGCCAGCAGCTTCTACAGTACAGATACGCAGTATTTT. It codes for CASSFYSTDTQYF. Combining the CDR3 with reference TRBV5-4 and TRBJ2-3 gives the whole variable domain ETGVTQSPTHLIKTRGQQVTLRCSSQSGHNTVSWYQQALGQGPQFIFQYYREEENGRGNFPPRFSGLQFPNYSSELNVNALELDDSALYLCASSFYSTDTQYFGPGTRLTVL.

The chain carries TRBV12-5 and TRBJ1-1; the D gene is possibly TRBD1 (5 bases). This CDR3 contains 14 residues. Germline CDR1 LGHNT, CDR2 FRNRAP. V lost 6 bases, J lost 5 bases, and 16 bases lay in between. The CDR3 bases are TGTGCTAGTGGGACCGAAGGGGCATGGACTGAAGCTTTCTTT. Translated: CASGTEGAWTEAFF.

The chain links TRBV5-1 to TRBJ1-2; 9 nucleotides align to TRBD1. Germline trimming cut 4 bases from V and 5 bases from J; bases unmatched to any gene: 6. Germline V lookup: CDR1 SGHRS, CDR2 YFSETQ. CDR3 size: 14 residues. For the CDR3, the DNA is TGCGCCAGCAGCCGGGGGGACAGGGATTATGGCTACACCTTC. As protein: CASSRGDRDYGYTF.

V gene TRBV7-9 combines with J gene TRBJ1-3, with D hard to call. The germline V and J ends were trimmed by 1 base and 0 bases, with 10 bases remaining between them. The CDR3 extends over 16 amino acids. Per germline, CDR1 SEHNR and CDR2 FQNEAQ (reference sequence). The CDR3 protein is CASSLVGRYSGNTIYF. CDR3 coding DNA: TGTGCCAGCAGCTTAGTAGGGAGATACTCTGGAAACACCATATATTTT.

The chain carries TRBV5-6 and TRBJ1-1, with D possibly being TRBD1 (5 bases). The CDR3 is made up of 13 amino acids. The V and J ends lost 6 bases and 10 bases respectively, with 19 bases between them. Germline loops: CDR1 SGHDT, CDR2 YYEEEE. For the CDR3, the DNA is TGTGCCAGCACTTTGGGGGGGGGACTGCTAGCTTTCTTT. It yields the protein CASTLGGGLLAFF.

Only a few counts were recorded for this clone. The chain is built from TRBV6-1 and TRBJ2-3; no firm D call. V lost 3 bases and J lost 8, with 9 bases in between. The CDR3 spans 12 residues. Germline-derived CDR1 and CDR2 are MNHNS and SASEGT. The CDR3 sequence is CASSDAPGTQYF. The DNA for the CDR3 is TGTGCCAGCAGTGACGCCCCGGGTACGCAGTATTTT.

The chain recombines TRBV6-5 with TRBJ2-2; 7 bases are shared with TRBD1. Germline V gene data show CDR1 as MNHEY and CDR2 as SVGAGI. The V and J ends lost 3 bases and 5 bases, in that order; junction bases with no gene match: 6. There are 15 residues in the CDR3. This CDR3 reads CASSYFETGTGELFF. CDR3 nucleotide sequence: TGTGCCAGCAGTTATTTTGAGACAGGGACCGGGGAGCTGTTTTTT.

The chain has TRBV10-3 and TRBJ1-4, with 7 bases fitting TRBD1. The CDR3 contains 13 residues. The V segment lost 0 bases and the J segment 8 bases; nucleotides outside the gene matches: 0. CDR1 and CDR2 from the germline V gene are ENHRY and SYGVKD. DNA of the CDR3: TGTGCCATCAGTGAGTCGGACAGGGAAAAACTGTTTTTT. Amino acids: CAISESDREKLFF.

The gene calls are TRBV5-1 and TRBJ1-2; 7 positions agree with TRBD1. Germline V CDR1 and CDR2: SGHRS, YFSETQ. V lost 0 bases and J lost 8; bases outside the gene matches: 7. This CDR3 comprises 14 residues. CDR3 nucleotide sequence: TGCGCCAGCAGCTTGGGGGACAGACTCTGGGGCTACACCTTC. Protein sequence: CASSLGDRLWGYTF.

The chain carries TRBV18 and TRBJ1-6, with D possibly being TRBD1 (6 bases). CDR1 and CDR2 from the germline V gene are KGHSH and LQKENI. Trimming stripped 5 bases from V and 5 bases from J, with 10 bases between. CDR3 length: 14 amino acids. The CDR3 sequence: CASSEQGDNSPLHF. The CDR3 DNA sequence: TGTGCCAGCTCAGAACAGGGTGATAATTCACCCCTCCACTTT.

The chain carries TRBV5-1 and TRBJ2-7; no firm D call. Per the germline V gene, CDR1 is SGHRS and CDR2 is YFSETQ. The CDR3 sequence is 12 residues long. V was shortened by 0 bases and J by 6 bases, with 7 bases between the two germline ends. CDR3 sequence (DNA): TGCGCCAGCAGCTTGGCCGGCGGCGAGCAGTACTTC. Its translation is CASSLAGGEQYF.

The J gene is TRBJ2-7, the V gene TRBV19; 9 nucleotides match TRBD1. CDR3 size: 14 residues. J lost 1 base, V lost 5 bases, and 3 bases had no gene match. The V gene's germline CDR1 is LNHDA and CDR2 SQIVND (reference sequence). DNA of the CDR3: TGTGCCAGTAGTGGACAGGGGACTTCCTACGAGCAGTACTTC. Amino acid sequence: CASSGQGTSYEQYF.

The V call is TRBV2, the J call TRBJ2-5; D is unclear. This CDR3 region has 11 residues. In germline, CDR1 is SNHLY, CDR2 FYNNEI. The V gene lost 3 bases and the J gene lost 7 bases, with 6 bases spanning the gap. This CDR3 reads CASSEARTQYF. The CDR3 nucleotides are TGTGCCAGCAGTGAGGCCCGGACCCAGTACTTC.

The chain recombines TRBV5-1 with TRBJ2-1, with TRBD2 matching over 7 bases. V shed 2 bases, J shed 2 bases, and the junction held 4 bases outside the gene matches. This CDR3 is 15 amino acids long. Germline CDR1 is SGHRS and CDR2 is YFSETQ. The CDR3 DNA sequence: TGCGCCAGCAGCTTCGACGGGAGGCCCTACAATGAGCAGTTCTTC. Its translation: CASSFDGRPYNEQFF.

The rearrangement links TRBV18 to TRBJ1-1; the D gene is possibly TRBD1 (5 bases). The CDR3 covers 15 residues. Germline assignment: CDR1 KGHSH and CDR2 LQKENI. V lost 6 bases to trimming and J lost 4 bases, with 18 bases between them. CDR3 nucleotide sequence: TGTGCCAGCTCGCCCCGTAGGGGTATCACCACTGAAGCTTTCTTT. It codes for CASSPRRGITTEAFF.

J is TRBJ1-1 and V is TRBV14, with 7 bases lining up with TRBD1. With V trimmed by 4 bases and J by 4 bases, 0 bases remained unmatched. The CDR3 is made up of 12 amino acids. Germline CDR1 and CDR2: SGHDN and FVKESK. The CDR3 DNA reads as TGTGCCAGCAGCCGGGACAGCACTGAAGCTTTCTTT. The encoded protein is CASSRDSTEAFF.

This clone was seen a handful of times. The CDR3 DNA reads TGTGCCAGCAGCTTAACTCGGACAGTGAACACTGAAGCTTTCTTT. Amino acid sequence: CASSLTRTVNTEAFF. The V and J genes are TRBV7-3 and TRBJ1-1; possibly TRBD1 for D (6 bases). The CDR3 runs to 15 residues. Trimming cost V 0 bases and J 0 bases, with 8 bases left between them. Germline assignment: CDR1 SGHTA and CDR2 FQGTGA.

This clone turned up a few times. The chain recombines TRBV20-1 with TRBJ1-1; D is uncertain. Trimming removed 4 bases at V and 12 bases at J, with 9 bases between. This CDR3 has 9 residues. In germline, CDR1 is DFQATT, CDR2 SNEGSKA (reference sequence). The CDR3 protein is CSAIPNTFF. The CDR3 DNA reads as TGCAGTGCTATACCCAACACTTTCTTT.

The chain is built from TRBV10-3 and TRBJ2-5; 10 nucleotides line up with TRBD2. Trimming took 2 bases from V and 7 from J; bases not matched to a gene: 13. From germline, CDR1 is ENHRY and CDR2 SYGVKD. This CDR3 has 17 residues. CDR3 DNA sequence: TGTGCCATCAGTGAGGTCCCTAGCGGGGGTCAAATGGGGACCCAGTACTTC. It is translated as CAISEVPSGGQMGTQYF.

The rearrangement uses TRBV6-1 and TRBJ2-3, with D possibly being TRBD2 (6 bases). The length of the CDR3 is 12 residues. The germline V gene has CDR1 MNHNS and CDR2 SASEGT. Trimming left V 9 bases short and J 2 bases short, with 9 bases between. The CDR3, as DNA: TGTGCCAGTCGGGAGTCCACAGATACGCAGTATTTT. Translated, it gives CASRESTDTQYF.